The clone carrying this TCR beta chain occurred many times. The data derive from a study of human T cells and chemical hapten exposure. The CDR3 is 14 amino acids. V was pared by 3 bases and J by 4 bases, with 12 bases between. Germline CDR1 SGHTA, CDR2 FQGNSA. Library construction involved attaching unique molecular identifiers to individual cDNA molecules, which allowed quantitative, reproducible TCR counting. TCRdb re-derived calls from the RACE reads in MiXCR, one entry per CDR3 protein. The profile covers tens of thousands of distinct CDR3 sequences, with about 10% appearing a single time and 2% to 2.5% taken by the ten largest. The time point was: patch test 1, 2 weeks after DPC sensitization. The sample's treatment: therapeutic diphenylcyclopropenone sensitization with weekly scalp DPC.

This clonotype was obtained from a man between 40 and 49 years old with alopecia areata. Some clones in this sample may be carry-over from other donors' samples. Here the sequenced sample was whole blood, taken in connection with sensitization to the hapten diphenylcyclopropenone (DPC). The chain links TRBV7-2 to TRBJ2-5, with D perhaps TRBD1 or TRBD2 (5 bases each). The CDR3 region is CASSFPGRGETQYF. CDR3 nucleotides: TGTGCCAGCAGCTTCCCGGGACGGGGAGAGACCCAGTACTTC.